This T cell receptor beta chain is from a study of T cells after posttransplantation cyclophosphamide. A word on this clone: Its target is unknown.

The CDR3 contains 15 residues. Trimming left V 3 bases short and J 2 bases short, with 13 bases between. Germline assignment: CDR1 SGDLS and CDR2 YYNGEE. Treatment was busulfan-fludarabine conditioning, a marrow graft, and cyclophosphamide on days +3 and +4. Repertoires were generated with immunoSEQ multiplex PCR, while TCRdb's copy carries only in-frame clones and drops some. The table shows tens of thousands of clones, with about 92% occurring only once. Whole-study results and caveats: After PTCy, TRB diversity resembled that of CNI/methotrexate controls.

This sequence joins TRBV9 and TRBJ2-3; tentative D call: TRBD2 (6 bases). The receptor's source is a male patient aged 60 to 75 who received an allogeneic stem cell transplant from a related donor and was CMV-positive. Some T cells may have originated in the graft donor. The sample consisted of PBMCs, taken less than 70 days after allogeneic stem cell transplant with posttransplant cyclophosphamide. CDR3 nucleotides: TGTGCCAGCAGCGAAGAGGCGGGGTTCACAGATACGCAGTATTTT. Protein: CASSEEAGFTDTQYF.